The following is a T cell receptor (beta chain) sequence with its context. This record comes from a study of blood T cell repertoires in COVID-19. In germline, CDR1 is MNHEY, CDR2 SMNVEV (reference sequence). J was trimmed by 1 base and V by 5 bases; bases with no gene match: 12. The CDR3 sequence is 17 residues long. Assay: immunoSEQ multiplex PCR; the TCRdb copy retains only in-frame clones and omits some. The sample includes 250,000 to 350,000 clones, 86% of them seen just once. The receptor was isolated from a woman in her forties or fifties with acute or convalescent COVID-19. Sequenced material: peripheral blood. The chain couples TRBV27 to TRBJ2-7, with 9 positions matching TRBD1. CDR3 region: CASSINRRGQGSYEQYF. The CDR3 DNA follows: TGTGCCAGCAGTATCAACCGACGGGGACAGGGTTCCTACGAGCAGTACTTC.